This TCR beta chain came from a study of control samples from healthy donors and cancer patients. This CDR3 spans 15 amino acids. V lost 7 bases and J lost 4; bases outside the gene matches: 8. Germline CDR1 reads MNHEY; CDR2 reads SMNVEV (reference sequence). Some clones are missing from TCRdb's copy, which holds only in-frame ones; the method was immunoSEQ multiplex PCR. The sample lists 85,000 to 95,000 clones; about nine tenths were seen once. The receptor was isolated from a woman younger than 45 in good health. This sequence joins TRBV27 and TRBJ1-2; 11 bases line up with TRBD1. Sample: blood. CDR3 in amino acids: CASNKTGTGGYGYTF. In DNA form, the CDR3 reads TGTGCCAGCAATAAAACCGGGACAGGGGGCTATGGCTACACCTTC.